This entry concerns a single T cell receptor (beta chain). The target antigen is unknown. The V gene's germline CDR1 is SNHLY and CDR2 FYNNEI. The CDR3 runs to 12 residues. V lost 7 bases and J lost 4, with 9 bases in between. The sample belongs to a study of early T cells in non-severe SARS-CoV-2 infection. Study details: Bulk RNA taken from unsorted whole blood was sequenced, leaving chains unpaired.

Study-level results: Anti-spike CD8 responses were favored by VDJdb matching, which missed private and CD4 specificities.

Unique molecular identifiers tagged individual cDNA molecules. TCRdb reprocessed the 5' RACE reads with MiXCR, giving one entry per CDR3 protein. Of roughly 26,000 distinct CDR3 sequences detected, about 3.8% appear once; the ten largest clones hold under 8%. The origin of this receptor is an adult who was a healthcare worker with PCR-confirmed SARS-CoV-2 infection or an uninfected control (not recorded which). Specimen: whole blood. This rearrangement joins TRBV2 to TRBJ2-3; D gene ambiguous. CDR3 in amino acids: CASKRSADTQYF. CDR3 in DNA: TGTGCCAGCAAACGGTCGGCAGATACGCAGTATTTT.